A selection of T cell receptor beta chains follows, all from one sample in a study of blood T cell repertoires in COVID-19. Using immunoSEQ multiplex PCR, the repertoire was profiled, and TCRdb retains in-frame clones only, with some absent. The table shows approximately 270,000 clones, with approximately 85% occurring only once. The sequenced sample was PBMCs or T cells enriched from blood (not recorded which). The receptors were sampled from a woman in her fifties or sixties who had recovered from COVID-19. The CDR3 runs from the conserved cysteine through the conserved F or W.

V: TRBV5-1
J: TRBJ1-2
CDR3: CASSSTPEYGYTF

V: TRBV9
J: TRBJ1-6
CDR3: CASSVGGVSSPLHF

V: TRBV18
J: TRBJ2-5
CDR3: CASSPRTGQGETQYF

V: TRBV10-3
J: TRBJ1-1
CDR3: CASRGGDLGNTEAFF

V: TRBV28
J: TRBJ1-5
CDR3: CASNSLWGGDQPQHF

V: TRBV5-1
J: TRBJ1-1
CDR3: CASSPRRQGAGTEAFF

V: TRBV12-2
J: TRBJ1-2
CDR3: CASRLPGQGVSANYGYTF

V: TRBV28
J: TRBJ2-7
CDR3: CASSLTQGSYEQYF

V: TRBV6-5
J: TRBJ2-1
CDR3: CASSRTAYNEQFF

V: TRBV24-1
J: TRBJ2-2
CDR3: CATSHRDQMAGELFF

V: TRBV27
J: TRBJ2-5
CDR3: CASSKSGEETQYF

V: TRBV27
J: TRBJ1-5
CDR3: CASSLYSGRGQPQHF

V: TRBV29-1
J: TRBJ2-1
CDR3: CSVVPISGNEQFF

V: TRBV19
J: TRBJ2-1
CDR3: CASSILRGGNEQFF

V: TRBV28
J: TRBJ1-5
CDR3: CASTSQGAGRQPQHF

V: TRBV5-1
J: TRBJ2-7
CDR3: CASSPIQGDVGEQYF

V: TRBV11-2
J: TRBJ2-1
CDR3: CASSLGRGYRSSYNEQFF

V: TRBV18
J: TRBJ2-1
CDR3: CASSPQGENEQFF

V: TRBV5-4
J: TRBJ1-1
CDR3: CASSLEAGEAFF

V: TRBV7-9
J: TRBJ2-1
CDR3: CASSTSGSGNEQFF

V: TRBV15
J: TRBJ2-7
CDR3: CATSSDRGSVEQYF

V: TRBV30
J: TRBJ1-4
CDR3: CAWIPGQATNEKLFF

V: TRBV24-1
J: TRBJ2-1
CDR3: CATSGPPGTQQFF

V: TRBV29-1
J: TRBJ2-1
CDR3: CSVPSDRGLDEQFF

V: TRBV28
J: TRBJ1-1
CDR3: CASCRQGPTEAFF

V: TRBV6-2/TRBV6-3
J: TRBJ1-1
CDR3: CASSYHGGTEAFF

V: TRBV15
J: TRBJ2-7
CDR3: CATSREGDRESEQYF

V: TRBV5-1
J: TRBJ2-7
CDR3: CASSLGFGQGTYEQYF

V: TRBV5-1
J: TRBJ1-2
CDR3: CASSPGTASANYGYTF

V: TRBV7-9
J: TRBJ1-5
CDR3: CASSQAGSNQPQHF

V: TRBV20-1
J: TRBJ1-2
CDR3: CSAQVLSYTF

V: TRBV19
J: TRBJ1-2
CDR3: CASSMLPRSGVVYTF

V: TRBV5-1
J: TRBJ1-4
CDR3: CASRDSFNEKLFF

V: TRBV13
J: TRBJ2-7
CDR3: CASSPSGLHYEQYF

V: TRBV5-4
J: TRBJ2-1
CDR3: CASSQGTSGYNEQFF

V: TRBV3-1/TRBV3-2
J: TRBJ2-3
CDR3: CASSQDRAGAPTDTQYF